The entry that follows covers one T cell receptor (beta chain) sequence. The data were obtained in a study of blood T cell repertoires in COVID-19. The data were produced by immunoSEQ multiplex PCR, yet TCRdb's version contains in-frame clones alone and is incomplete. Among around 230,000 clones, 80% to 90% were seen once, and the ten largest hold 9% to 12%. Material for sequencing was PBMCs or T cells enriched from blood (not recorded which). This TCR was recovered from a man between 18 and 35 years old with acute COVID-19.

CDR3 amino acids: CASSERLAATDTQYF. In DNA, the CDR3 is TGTGCCAGCAGTGAACGACTAGCGGCCACAGATACGCAGTATTTT. This sequence joins TRBV6-1 and TRBJ2-3; 9 nucleotides agree with TRBD2. Germline V CDR1 and CDR2: MNHNS, SASEGT. The CDR3 extends over 15 amino acids. Losses at the gene ends were 2 bases for V and 2 bases for J; bases not matched to a gene: 2.